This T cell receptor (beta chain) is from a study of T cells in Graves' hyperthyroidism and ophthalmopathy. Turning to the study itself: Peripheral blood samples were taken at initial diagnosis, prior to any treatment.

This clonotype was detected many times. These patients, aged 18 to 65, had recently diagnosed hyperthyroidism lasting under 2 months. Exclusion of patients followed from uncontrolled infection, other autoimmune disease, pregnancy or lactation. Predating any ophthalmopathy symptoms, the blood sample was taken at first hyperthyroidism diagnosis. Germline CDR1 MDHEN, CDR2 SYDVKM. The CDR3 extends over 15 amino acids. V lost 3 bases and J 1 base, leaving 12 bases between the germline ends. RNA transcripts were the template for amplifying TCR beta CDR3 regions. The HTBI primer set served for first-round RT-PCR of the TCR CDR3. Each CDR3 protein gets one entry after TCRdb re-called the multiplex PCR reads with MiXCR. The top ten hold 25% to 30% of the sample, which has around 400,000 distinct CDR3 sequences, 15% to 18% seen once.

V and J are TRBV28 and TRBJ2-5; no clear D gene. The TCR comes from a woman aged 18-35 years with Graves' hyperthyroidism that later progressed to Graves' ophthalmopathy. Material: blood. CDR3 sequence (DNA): TGTGCCAGCAGTTTTCCTACCCGGGCCCAAGAGACCCAGTACTTC. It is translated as CASSFPTRAQETQYF.